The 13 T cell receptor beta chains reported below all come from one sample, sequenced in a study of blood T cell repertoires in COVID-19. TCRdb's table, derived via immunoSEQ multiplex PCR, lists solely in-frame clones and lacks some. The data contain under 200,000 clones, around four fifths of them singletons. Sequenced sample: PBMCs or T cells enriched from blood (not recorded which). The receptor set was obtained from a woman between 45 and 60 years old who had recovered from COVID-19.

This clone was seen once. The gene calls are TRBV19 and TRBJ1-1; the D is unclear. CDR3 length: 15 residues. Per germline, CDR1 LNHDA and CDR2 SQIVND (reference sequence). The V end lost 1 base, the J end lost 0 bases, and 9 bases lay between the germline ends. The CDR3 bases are TGTGCCAGTAGTATAGTGCCGGGGATGAACACTGAAGCTTTCTTT. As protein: CASSIVPGMNTEAFF.

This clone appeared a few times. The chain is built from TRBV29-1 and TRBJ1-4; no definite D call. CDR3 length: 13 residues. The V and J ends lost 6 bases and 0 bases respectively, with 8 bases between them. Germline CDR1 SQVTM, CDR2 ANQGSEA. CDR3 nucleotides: TGCAGCGTGCGGGGAACAACTAATGAAAAACTGTTTTTT. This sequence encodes CSVRGTTNEKLFF.

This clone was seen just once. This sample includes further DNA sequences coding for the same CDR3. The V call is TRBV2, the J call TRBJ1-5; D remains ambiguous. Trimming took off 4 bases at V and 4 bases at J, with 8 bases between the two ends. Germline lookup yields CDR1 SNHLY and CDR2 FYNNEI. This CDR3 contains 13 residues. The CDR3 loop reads CASSVSGNQPQHF. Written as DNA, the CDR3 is TGTGCCAGCAGTGTTTCGGGAAATCAGCCCCAGCATTTT.

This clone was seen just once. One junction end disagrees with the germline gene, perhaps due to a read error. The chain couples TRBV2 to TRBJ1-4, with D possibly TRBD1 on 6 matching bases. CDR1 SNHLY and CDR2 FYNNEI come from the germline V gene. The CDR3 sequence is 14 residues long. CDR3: CATRVRGANEKLFF. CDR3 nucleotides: TGTGCCACTAGAGTCCGGGGGGCTAACGAAAAACTGTTTTTT.

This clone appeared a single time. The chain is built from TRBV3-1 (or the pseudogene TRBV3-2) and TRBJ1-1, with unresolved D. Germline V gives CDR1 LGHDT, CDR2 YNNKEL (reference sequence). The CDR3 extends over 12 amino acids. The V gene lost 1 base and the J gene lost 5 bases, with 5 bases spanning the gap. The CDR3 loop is CASSQVRTEAFF. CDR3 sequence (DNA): TGTGCCAGCAGCCAAGTCCGGACTGAAGCTTTCTTT.

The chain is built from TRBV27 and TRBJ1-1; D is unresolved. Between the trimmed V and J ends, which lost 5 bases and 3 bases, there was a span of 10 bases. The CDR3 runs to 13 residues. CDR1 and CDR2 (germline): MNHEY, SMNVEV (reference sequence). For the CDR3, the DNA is TGTGCCAGCAGTACCTACCAGGACACTGAAGCTTTCTTT. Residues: CASSTYQDTEAFF.

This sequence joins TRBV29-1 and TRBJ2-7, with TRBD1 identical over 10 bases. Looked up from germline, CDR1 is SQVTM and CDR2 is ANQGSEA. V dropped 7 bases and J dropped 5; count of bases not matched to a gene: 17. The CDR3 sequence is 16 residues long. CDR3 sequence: CSALRTSGQGVDEQYF. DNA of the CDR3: TGCAGCGCCCTGCGTACGTCTGGACAGGGGGTCGACGAGCAGTACTTC.

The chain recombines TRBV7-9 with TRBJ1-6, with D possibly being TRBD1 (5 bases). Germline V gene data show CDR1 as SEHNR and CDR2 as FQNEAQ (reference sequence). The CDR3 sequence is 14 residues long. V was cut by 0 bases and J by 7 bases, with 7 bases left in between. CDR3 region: CASSLAGANSPLHF. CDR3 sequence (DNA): TGTGCCAGCAGCTTAGCAGGGGCAAATTCACCCCTCCACTTT.

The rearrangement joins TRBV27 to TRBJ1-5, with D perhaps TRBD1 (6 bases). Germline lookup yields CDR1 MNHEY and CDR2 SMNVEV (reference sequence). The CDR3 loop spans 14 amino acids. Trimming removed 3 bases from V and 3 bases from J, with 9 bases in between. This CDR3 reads CASSLTGPNQPQHF. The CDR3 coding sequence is TGTGCCAGCAGTTTGACAGGTCCCAATCAGCCCCAGCATTTT.

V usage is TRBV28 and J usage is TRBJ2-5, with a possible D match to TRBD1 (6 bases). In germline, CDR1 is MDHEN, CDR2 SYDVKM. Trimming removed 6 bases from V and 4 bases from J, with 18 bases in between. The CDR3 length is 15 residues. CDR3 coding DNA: TGTGCCAGCAGCCAAACAGGGTCCGTCCTAGAGACCCAGTACTTC. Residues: CASSQTGSVLETQYF. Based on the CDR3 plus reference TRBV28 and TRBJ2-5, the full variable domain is DVKVTQSSRYLVKRTGEKVFLECVQDMDHENMFWYRQDPGLGLRLIYFSYDVKMKEKGDIPEGYSVSREKKERFSLILESASTNQTSMYLCASSQTGSVLETQYFGPGTRLLVL.

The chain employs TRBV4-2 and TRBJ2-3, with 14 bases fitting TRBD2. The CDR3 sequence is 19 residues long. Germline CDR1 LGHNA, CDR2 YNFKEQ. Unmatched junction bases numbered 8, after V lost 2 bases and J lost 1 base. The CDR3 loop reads CASSQTGTSGGHRTDTQYF. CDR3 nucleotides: TGTGCCAGCAGCCAAACCGGGACTAGCGGGGGCCACCGCACAGATACGCAGTATTTT.

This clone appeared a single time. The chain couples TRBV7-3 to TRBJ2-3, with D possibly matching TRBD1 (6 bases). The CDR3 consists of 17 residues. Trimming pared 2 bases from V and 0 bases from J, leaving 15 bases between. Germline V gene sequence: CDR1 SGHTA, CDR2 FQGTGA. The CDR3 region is CASSLGAGAASTDTQYF. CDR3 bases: TGTGCCAGCAGCTTAGGGGCAGGGGCCGCTAGCACAGATACGCAGTATTTT.

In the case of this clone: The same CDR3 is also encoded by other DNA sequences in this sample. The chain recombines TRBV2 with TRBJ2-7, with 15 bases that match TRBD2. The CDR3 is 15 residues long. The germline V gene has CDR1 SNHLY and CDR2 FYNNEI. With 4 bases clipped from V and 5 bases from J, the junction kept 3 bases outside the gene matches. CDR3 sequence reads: CASSGTSGRANEQYF. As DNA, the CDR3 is TGTGCCAGCAGTGGGACTAGCGGGAGGGCAAACGAGCAGTACTTC. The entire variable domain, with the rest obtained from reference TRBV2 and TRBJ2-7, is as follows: EPEVTQTPSHQVTQMGQEVILRCVPISNHLYFYWYRQILGQKVEFLVSFYNNEISEKSEIFDDQFSVERPDGSNFTLKIRSTKLEDSAMYFCASSGTSGRANEQYFGPGTRLTVT.